The TCR beta chain under discussion was sequenced for a study of blood T cell repertoires in COVID-19. Study background: Nucleic acid was either cDNA or gDNA, and it came from T cells, B-cell-depleted T cells, or PBMCs.

This clone was recorded once. The germline V gene encodes CDR1 SGHRS and CDR2 YFSETQ. The CDR3 extends over 16 amino acids. The J segment lost 3 bases and the V segment lost 2 bases, leaving 5 bases of the junction unmatched. Sequencing was performed with immunoSEQ multiplex PCR; in TCRdb, only in-frame clones are kept and a portion is missing. This sample carries 20,000 to 25,000 clones, under 90% of them seen once, and the ten largest clones take about 6%. V and J are TRBV5-1 and TRBJ2-3, with 11 bases identical to TRBD2. The sequencing sample was made of peripheral blood. The receptor's source is a man in his sixties or seventies with acute or convalescent COVID-19. The CDR3 nucleotides are TGCGCCAGCAGCTTACTAGCGGGAGCGGGGACAGATACGCAGTATTTT. Residues: CASSLLAGAGTDTQYF.